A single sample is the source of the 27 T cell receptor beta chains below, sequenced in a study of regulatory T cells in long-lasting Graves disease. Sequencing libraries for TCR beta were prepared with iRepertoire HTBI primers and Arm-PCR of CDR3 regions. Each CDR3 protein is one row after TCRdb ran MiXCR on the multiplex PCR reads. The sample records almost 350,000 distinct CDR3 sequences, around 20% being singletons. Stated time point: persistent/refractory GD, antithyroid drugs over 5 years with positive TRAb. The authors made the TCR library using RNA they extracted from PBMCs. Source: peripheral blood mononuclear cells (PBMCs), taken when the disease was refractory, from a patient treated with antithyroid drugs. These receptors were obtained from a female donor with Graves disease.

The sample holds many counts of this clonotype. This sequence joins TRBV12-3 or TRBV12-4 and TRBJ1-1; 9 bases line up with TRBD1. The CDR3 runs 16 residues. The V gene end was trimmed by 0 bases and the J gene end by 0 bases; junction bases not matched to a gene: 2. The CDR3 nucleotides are TGTGCCAGCAGTTTAGCTACAGGGGGCTTGAACACTGAAGCTTTCTTT. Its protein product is CASSLATGGLNTEAFF.

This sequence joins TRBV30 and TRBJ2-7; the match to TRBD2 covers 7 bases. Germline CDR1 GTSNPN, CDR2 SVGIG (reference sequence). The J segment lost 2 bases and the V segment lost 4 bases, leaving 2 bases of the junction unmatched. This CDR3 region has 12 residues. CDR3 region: CAWMTSPYEQYF. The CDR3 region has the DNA TGTGCCTGGATGACTAGCCCCTACGAGCAGTACTTC.

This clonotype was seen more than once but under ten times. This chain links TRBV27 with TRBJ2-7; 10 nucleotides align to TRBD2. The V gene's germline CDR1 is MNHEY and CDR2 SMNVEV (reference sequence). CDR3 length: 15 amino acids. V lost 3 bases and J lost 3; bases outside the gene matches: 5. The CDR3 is CASSFSGGGGYEQYF. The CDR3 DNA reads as TGTGCCAGCAGTTTCAGCGGGGGGGGGGGCTACGAGCAGTACTTC.

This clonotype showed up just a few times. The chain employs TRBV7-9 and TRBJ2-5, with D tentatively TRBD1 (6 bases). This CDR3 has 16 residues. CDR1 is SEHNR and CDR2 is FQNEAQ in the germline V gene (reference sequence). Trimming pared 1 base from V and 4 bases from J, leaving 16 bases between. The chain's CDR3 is CASSLGTGWGSETQYF. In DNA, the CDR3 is TGTGCCAGCAGCTTAGGTACAGGGTGGGGTTCAGAGACCCAGTACTTC.

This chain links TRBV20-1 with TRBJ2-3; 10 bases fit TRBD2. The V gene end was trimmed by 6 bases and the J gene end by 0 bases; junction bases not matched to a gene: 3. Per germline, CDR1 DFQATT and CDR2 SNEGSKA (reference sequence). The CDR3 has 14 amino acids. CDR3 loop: CSAWTSGSTDTQYF. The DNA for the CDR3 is TGCAGTGCGTGGACTAGCGGTAGCACAGATACGCAGTATTTT.

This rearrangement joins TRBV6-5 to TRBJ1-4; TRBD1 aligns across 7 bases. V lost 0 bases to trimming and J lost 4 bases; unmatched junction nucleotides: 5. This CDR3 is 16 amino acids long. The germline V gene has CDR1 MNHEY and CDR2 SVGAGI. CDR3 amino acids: CASSYSFGTVNEKLFF. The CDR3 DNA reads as TGTGCCAGCAGTTACTCGTTCGGGACAGTTAATGAAAAACTGTTTTTT.

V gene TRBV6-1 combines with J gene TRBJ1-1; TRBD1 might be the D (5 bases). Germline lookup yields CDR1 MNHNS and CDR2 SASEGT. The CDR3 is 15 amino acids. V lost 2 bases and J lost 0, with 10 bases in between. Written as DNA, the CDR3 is TGTGCCAGCAGTGAAAGGGGCAGTTTGAACACTGAAGCTTTCTTT. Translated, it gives CASSERGSLNTEAFF.

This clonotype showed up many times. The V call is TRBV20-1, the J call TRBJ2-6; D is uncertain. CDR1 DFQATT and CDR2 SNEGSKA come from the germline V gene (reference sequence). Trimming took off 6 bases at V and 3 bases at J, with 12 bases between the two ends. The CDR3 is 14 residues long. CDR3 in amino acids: CSAKFLGGANVLTF. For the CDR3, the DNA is TGCAGTGCCAAATTCCTCGGTGGGGCCAACGTCCTGACTTTC.

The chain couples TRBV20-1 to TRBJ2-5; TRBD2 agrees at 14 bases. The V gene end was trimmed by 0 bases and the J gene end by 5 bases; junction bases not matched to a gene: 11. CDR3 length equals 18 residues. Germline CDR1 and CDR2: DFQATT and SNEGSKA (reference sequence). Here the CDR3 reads CSARDRRTSGRFGETQYF. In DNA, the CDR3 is TGCAGTGCTAGAGACCGTAGGACTAGCGGGAGGTTTGGGGAGACCCAGTACTTC.

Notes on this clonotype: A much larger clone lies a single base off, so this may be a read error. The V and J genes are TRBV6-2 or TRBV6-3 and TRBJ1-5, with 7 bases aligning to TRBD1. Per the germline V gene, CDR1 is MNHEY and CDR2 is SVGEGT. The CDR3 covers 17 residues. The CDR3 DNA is TGTGCCAGCAGTCGTGACAGGGAAGTATATAGCAGTCAGCCCCAGCATTTT. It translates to CASSRDREVYSSQPQHF.

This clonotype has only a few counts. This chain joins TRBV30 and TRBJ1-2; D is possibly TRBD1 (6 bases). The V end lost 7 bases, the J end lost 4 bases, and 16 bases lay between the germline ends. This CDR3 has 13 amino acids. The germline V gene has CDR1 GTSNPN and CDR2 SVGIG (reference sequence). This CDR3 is CALRTELGYGYTF. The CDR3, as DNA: TGTGCCTTACGGACAGAATTGGGCTATGGCTACACCTTC.

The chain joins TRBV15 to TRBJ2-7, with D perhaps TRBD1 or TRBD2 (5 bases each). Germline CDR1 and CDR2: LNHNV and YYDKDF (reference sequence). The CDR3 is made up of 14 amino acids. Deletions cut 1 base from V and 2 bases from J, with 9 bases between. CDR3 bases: TGTGCCACCAGCAGAGGGGGGAAAACCTACGAGCAGTACTTC. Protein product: CATSRGGKTYEQYF.

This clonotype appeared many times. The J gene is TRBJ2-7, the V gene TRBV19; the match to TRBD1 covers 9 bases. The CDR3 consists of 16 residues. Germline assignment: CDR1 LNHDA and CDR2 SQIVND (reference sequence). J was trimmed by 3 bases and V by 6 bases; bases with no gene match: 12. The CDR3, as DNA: TGTGCCAGTAGCCATTCATCCGGGACAGGGAGCTACGAGCAGTACTTC. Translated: CASSHSSGTGSYEQYF.

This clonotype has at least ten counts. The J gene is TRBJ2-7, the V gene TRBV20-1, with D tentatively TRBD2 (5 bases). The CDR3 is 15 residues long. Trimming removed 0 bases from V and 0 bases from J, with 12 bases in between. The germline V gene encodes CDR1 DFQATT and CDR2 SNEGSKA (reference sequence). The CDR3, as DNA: TGCAGTGCTAGAGATTACCCGCGGGCCTCCTACGAGCAGTACTTC. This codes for CSARDYPRASYEQYF.

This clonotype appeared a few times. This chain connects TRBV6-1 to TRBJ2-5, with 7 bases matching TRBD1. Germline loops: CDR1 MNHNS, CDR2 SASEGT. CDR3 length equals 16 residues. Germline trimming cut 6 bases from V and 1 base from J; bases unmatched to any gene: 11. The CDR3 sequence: CASSLGRGTLQETQYF. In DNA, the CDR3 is TGTGCCAGCAGCTTGGGCAGGGGGACCCTCCAAGAGACCCAGTACTTC.

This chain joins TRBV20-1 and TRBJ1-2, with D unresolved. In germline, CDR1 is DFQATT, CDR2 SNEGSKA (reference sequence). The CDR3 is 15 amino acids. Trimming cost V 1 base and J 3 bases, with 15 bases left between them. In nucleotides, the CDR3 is TGCAGTGCTAGAGTAGAGAATTCGCCTCACTATGGCTACACCTTC. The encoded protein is CSARVENSPHYGYTF.

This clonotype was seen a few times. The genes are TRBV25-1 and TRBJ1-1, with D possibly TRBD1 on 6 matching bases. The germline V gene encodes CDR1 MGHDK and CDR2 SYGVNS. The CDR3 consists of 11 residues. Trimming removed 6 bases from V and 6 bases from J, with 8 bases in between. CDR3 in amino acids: CASRTGPEAFF. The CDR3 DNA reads TGTGCCAGCAGAACAGGGCCTGAAGCTTTCTTT.

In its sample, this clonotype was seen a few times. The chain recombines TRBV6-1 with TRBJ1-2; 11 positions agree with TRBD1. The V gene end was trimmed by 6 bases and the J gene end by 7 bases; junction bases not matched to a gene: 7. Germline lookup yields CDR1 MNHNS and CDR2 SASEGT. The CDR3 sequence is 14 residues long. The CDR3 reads CASRRPGTGGGYTF. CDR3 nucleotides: TGTGCCAGCAGACGGCCCGGGACAGGGGGTGGCTACACCTTC.

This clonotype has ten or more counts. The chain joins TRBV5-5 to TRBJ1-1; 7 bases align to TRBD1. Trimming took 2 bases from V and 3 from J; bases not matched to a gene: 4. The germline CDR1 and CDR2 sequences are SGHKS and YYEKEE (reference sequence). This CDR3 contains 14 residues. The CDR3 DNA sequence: TGTGCCAGCAGCTTAACAGGGGCATACACTGAAGCTTTCTTT. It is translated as CASSLTGAYTEAFF. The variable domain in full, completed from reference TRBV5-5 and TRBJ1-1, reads DAGVTQSPTHLIKTRGQQVTLRCSPISGHKSVSWYQQVLGQGPQFIFQYYEKEERGRGNFPDRFSARQFPNYSSELNVNALLLGDSALYLCASSLTGAYTEAFFGQGTRLTVV.

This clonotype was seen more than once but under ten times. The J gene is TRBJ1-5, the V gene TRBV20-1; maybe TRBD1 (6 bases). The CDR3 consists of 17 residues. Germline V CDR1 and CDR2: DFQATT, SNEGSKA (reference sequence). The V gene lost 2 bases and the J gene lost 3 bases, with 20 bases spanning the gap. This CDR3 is CSARPFGAGANNQPQHF. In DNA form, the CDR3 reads TGCAGTGCTAGACCTTTCGGGGCAGGGGCAAACAATCAGCCCCAGCATTTT.

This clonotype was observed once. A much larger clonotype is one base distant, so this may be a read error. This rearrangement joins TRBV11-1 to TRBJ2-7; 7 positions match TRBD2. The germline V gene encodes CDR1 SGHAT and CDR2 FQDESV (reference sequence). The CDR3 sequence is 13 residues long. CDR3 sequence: CAWSGAGPYEQHF. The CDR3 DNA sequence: TGTGCCTGGAGTGGAGCGGGACCCTACGAGCAGCACTTC.

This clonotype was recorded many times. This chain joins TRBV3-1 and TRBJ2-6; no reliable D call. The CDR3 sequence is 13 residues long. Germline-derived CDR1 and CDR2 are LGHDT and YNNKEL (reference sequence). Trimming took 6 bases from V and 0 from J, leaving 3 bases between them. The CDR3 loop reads CASSISGANVLTF. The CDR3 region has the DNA TGTGCCAGCAGTATCTCTGGGGCCAACGTCCTGACTTTC. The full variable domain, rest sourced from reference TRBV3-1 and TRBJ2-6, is DTAVSQTPKYLVTQMGNDKSIKCEQNLGHDTMYWYKQDSKKFLKIMFSYNNKELIINETVPNRFSPKSPDKAHLNLHINSLELGDSAVYFCASSISGANVLTFGAGSRLTVL.

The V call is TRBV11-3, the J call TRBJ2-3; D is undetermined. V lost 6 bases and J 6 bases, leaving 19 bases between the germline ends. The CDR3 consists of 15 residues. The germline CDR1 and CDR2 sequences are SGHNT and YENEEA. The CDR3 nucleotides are TGTGCCAGCAGTTCGCTCCGACGGGCCGGGGATACGCAGTATTTT. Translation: CASSSLRRAGDTQYF.

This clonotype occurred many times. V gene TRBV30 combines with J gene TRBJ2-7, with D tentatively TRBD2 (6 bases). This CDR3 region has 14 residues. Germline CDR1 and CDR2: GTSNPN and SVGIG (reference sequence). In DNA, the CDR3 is TGTGCGCTGTCAAAACGGGACTCGAACTACGAGCAGTACTTC. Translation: CALSKRDSNYEQYF.

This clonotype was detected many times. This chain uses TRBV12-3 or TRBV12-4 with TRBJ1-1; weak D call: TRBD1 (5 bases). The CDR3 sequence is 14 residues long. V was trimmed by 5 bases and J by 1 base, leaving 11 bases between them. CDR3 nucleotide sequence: TGTGCCAGCAGTACTTATGACAGGAACACTGAAGCTTTCTTT. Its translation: CASSTYDRNTEAFF.

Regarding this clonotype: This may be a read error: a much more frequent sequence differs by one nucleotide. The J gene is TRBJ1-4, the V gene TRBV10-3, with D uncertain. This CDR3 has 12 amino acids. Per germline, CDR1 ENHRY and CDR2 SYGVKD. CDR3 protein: CAISVGPEKLSF. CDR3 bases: TGTGCCATCAGTGTTGGGCCCGAAAAACTGTCTTTT.

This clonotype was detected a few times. The CDR3 DNA follows: TGTGCCAGCTCACCAGAGGACAGGGCCAACTCACCCCTCCACTTT. Translation gives CASSPEDRANSPLHF. The chain links TRBV18 to TRBJ1-6, with 8 bases identical to TRBD1. Per the germline V gene, CDR1 is KGHSH and CDR2 is LQKENI. The CDR3 is 15 residues long. V lost 2 bases and J lost 10; bases outside the gene matches: 7.